This passage covers 31 T cell receptor beta chains from one sample sequenced in a study of identical twins. TCRdb re-called the 5' RACE reads through MiXCR, storing one row per CDR3 protein. The data contain 1.5 million to 2 million distinct CDR3 sequences, less than 35% of them seen just once; the ten biggest clones take up about 0.27%. Sequences were obtained from cord blood. The receptor set was obtained from a newborn girl in good health.

The V and J genes are TRBV19 and TRBJ2-1, with 8 bases fitting TRBD2. The CDR3 extends over 15 amino acids. After removal of 7 bases from V and 5 bases from J, the junction contained 10 bases not matched to a gene. Germline CDR1 and CDR2: LNHDA and SQIVND (reference sequence). CDR3 sequence: CASMVAGLGHNEQFF. CDR3 nucleotides: TGTGCCAGTATGGTGGCGGGACTAGGACACAATGAGCAGTTCTTC.

This clonotype appeared a few times. This chain links TRBV28 with TRBJ2-1, with 8 bases identical to TRBD2. This CDR3 is 14 amino acids long. Per the germline V gene, CDR1 is MDHEN and CDR2 is SYDVKM. The ends lost 1 base at V and 6 bases at J; junction bases unmatched: 2. CDR3 loop: CASSLSGTSNEQFF. The CDR3 bases are TGTGCCAGCAGTTTATCCGGGACTAGCAATGAGCAGTTCTTC.

This chain uses TRBV20-1 with TRBJ2-1; 12 positions match TRBD2. The V and J ends lost 5 bases and 9 bases, in that order; junction bases with no gene match: 29. Germline V gene lookup returns CDR1 DFQATT and CDR2 SNEGSKA (reference sequence). There are 21 residues in the CDR3. In DNA, the CDR3 is TGCAGTGCTTATGGACTAGCGGGAATTTCTAAAGAACGACACTGGTTACCTGAGCAGTTCTTC. Translated, it gives CSAYGLAGISKERHWLPEQFF.

Notes on this clonotype: One end of the junction varies from germline; a read error may be responsible. The CDR3 coding sequence is TGCGCCAGCAGGGATGGACTAGCGGGAGTCAGAGAGACCCGGTACTTC. It codes for CASRDGLAGVRETRYF. This chain uses TRBV5-1 with TRBJ2-5; 13 bases are shared with TRBD2. CDR3 length: 16 amino acids. In germline, CDR1 is SGHRS, CDR2 YFSETQ.

In its sample, this clonotype was seen many times. The CDR3, as DNA: TGTGCCAGCAGCGTAGGTCAGGGGGCCTACGAGCAGTACTTC. It encodes CASSVGQGAYEQYF. This rearrangement joins TRBV9 to TRBJ2-7; 7 nucleotides agree with TRBD1. Germline CDR1 SGDLS, CDR2 YYNGEE. The V gene end was trimmed by 0 bases and the J gene end by 2 bases; junction bases not matched to a gene: 2. This CDR3 is built from 14 residues.

This clonotype has a handful of counts. The J gene is TRBJ2-7, the V gene TRBV7-2; D unresolved. The CDR3 is made up of 15 amino acids. Germline V lookup: CDR1 SGHTA, CDR2 FQGNSA. V lost 3 bases, J lost 4 bases, and 16 bases lay in between. In nucleotides, the CDR3 is TGTGCCAGCAGCTTCGACTCTTCGCGCAGGTACGAGCAGTACTTC. Its protein is CASSFDSSRRYEQYF.

In its sample, this clonotype was seen a few times. In DNA, the CDR3 is TGCAGTGCCCAAGAACTAGCCTGGTACCAAGAGACCCAGTACTTC. This sequence encodes CSAQELAWYQETQYF. The chain combines TRBV20-1 with TRBJ2-5; possibly TRBD2 for D (6 bases). The CDR3 length is 15 residues. Trimming pared 6 bases from V and 0 bases from J, leaving 17 bases between. Germline V gene sequence: CDR1 DFQATT, CDR2 SNEGSKA (reference sequence).

V is TRBV20-1 and J is TRBJ2-7, with TRBD2 matching 10 bases. V was pared by 3 bases and J by 7 bases, with 12 bases of the junction left unmatched. Germline assignment: CDR1 DFQATT and CDR2 SNEGSKA (reference sequence). The length of the CDR3 is 15 residues. The CDR3 region is CSASLLAGTYNEQYF. The CDR3 bases are TGCAGTGCTAGTTTACTAGCGGGAACTTACAATGAGCAGTACTTC.

This clonotype appeared a single time. The V gene is TRBV20-1, the J gene TRBJ2-1, with 14 positions matching TRBD2. V was clipped by 7 bases and J by 5 bases; unmatched bases: 10. From germline, CDR1 is DFQATT and CDR2 SNEGSKA (reference sequence). This CDR3 region has 16 residues. The CDR3 DNA sequence: TGCAGTGTTGGACGGTCGGGACTAGCGGGAGACAATGAGCAGTTCTTC. Translation gives CSVGRSGLAGDNEQFF.

Only a few counts were recorded for this clonotype. The chain links TRBV27 to TRBJ1-5; no reliable D call. The CDR3 is 14 amino acids. V was clipped by 2 bases and J by 3 bases, with 8 bases between them. Germline V gene lookup returns CDR1 MNHEY and CDR2 SMNVEV (reference sequence). DNA for the CDR3: TGTGCCAGCAGTTTACGGGCCCCCAATCAGCCCCAGCATTTT. Its protein product is CASSLRAPNQPQHF.

This sequence joins TRBV12-3 or TRBV12-4 and TRBJ2-6; D is undetermined. V was trimmed by 6 bases and J by 0 bases, leaving 9 bases between them. This CDR3 contains 15 residues. In nucleotides, the CDR3 is TGTGCCAGCAGCCATCATAGCTCTGGGGCCAACGTCCTGACTTTC. Protein sequence: CASSHHSSGANVLTF.

This clonotype was seen a handful of times. This chain joins TRBV12-3 or TRBV12-4 and TRBJ1-1, with D possibly being TRBD1 (5 bases). The CDR3 is made up of 14 amino acids. V was clipped by 3 bases and J by 1 base, with 9 bases between them. This CDR3 is CASSFLGGNTEAFF. The CDR3 DNA reads TGTGCCAGCAGTTTTCTGGGGGGGAACACTGAAGCTTTCTTT.

As for this clonotype: The conserved final phenylalanine or tryptophan is absent from the CDR3, which likely points to a read error. The chain combines TRBV10-3 with TRBJ2-5, with a possible D match to TRBD2 (6 bases). Deletions cut 7 bases from V and 2 bases from J, with 11 bases between. The length of the CDR3 is 13 residues. Germline lookup yields CDR1 ENHRY and CDR2 SYGVKD. As DNA, the CDR3 is TGTGCCATCAAAAGCGGGTTACAAGAGACCCAGTACCTC. It is translated as CAIKSGLQETQYL.

This clonotype turned up a few times. The chain carries TRBV6-1 and TRBJ1-1; no clear D gene. This CDR3 is built from 13 residues. V dropped 6 bases and J dropped 1 base, with 9 bases sitting between them. Germline CDR1 MNHNS, CDR2 SASEGT. The CDR3 region has the DNA TGTGCCAGCAGGTCCTGGGGGAACACTGAAGCTTTCTTT. Its protein is CASRSWGNTEAFF.

This chain connects TRBV20-1 to TRBJ2-7, with D perhaps assigned TRBD1 or TRBD2 (5 bases each). CDR1 and CDR2 (germline): DFQATT, SNEGSKA (reference sequence). The CDR3 has 11 amino acids. V was clipped by 6 bases and J by 5 bases, with 11 bases between them. CDR3 in DNA: TGCAGTGCACAGACGGGGCACGAGCAGTACTTC. Translation: CSAQTGHEQYF.

This clonotype was found many times. This sequence joins TRBV2 and TRBJ2-7; no reliable D call. Per germline, CDR1 SNHLY and CDR2 FYNNEI. The CDR3 runs to 12 residues. The V end was cut by 1 base, the J end by 3 bases, with 4 bases between. CDR3 loop: CASSEGGYEQYF. CDR3 bases: TGTGCCAGCAGTGAAGGGGGCTACGAGCAGTACTTC.

CDR3 amino acids: CASSERGAVPNEQFF. The CDR3 DNA is TGTGCCAGCAGTGAGCGAGGAGCGGTCCCCAATGAGCAGTTCTTC. The chain employs TRBV25-1 and TRBJ2-1; perhaps TRBD2 as D (5 bases). Germline CDR1 MGHDK, CDR2 SYGVNS. CDR3 length: 15 residues. The germline V and J ends were trimmed by 3 bases and 6 bases, with 15 bases remaining between them.

This clonotype appeared a few times. V gene TRBV11-2 combines with J gene TRBJ2-7; TRBD2 might be the D (5 bases). This CDR3 is built from 15 residues. The germline V gene encodes CDR1 SGHAT and CDR2 FQNNGV. The V end was cut by 1 base, the J end by 0 bases, with 10 bases between. CDR3 DNA: TGTGCCAGCAGCTTAGCGGCCGGGAACTCCTACGAGCAGTACTTC. This codes for CASSLAAGNSYEQYF.

This rearrangement joins TRBV10-2 to TRBJ1-2; D uncertain. The CDR3 has 14 residues. Germline CDR1 WSHSY, CDR2 SAAADI. Trimming removed 4 bases at V and 4 bases at J, with 13 bases between. The CDR3 region has the DNA TGCGCCAGCAGTGGAAACAGTGTCCTCTATGGCTACACCTTC. Translation gives CASSGNSVLYGYTF.

This clonotype came up a few times. The rearrangement links TRBV21-1 to TRBJ2-6; the table's D gene call, TRBD1, was not cross checked with the DNA. TRBV21-1 counts as a pseudogene. CDR3 length: 17 residues. The CDR3 DNA sequence: TGTGCCAGCAGCCTCAGACAGGGTGGGTCTGGGGCCAACGTCCTGACTTTC. It encodes CASSLRQGGSGANVLTF.

The V call is TRBV20-1, the J call TRBJ2-1; 9 bases map to TRBD1. CDR1 and CDR2 from the germline V gene are DFQATT and SNEGSKA (reference sequence). The CDR3 runs 14 residues. Trimming cost V 4 bases and J 7 bases; bases outside gene matches: 8. The CDR3 DNA reads TGCAGTGCTAAAGGGACAGGGCTAGGGAATGAGCAGTTCTTC. Residues: CSAKGTGLGNEQFF.

V usage is TRBV29-1 and J usage is TRBJ1-2; 7 nucleotides agree with TRBD1. Per the germline V gene, CDR1 is SQVTM and CDR2 is ANQGSEA. After removal of 6 bases from V and 6 bases from J, the junction contained 7 bases not matched to a gene. The CDR3 is 12 amino acids. CDR3 nucleotide sequence: TGCAGCGTGAGGGGGCCTCGCCATGGCTACACCTTC. Translation: CSVRGPRHGYTF.

This chain joins TRBV10-3 and TRBJ2-1, with TRBD1 as a possible D gene (6 bases). Germline V gene lookup returns CDR1 ENHRY and CDR2 SYGVKD. The V gene lost 6 bases and the J gene lost 1 base, with 16 bases spanning the gap. The CDR3 extends over 16 amino acids. The CDR3 is CAISATGRNSYNEQFF. DNA for the CDR3: TGTGCCATCAGCGCCACAGGGAGAAATTCCTACAATGAGCAGTTCTTC.

This chain connects TRBV2 to TRBJ1-2; D gene ambiguous. The ends were cut back, 6 bases at V and 8 bases at J, with 16 bases in the middle. The CDR3 spans 13 residues. The germline V gene has CDR1 SNHLY and CDR2 FYNNEI. The CDR3 nucleotides are TGTGCCAGCAGCGAACGGTGGGGAGGGGGCTACACCTTC. Translating gives CASSERWGGGYTF.

In this sample, this clonotype turned up once. The rearrangement joins TRBV5-5 to TRBJ2-5, with 7 positions matching TRBD2. Germline V lookup: CDR1 SGHKS, CDR2 YYEKEE (reference sequence). The CDR3 loop spans 14 amino acids. V lost 4 bases to trimming and J lost 11 bases; unmatched junction nucleotides: 14. The CDR3 DNA is TGTGCCAGCAGCGAACCCCGGGGGGTCTGGGAGCAGTACTTC. It yields the protein CASSEPRGVWEQYF.

The CDR3 reads CASSFQTGAGEKLFF. DNA of the CDR3: TGTGCCAGCAGCTTCCAGACAGGGGCAGGGGAAAAACTGTTTTTT. This rearrangement joins TRBV11-2 to TRBJ1-4, with TRBD1 matching over 8 bases. Germline V gene lookup returns CDR1 SGHAT and CDR2 FQNNGV. Losses at the gene ends were 3 bases for V and 8 bases for J; bases not matched to a gene: 8. This CDR3 has 15 amino acids.

This rearrangement joins TRBV7-2 to TRBJ2-5, with 7 bases aligning to TRBD2. This CDR3 has 19 amino acids. Germline CDR1 and CDR2: SGHTA and FQGNSA. J gave up 2 bases and V 0 bases, and 15 bases lay outside the gene matches. In DNA form, the CDR3 reads TGTGCCAGCAGCTTAGCTGGGGGTGGAGGCGGGAGCGGACAAGAGACCCAGTACTTC. This encodes CASSLAGGGGGSGQETQYF. Looking up the rest from reference TRBV7-2 and TRBJ2-5 gives the full variable domain: GAGVSQSPSNKVTEKGKDVELRCDPISGHTALYWYRQSLGQGLEFLIYFQGNSAPDKSGLPSDRFSAERTGGSVSTLTIQRTQQEDSAVYLCASSLAGGGGGSGQETQYFGPGTRLLVL.

This clonotype was observed a handful of times. The chain is built from TRBV25-1 and TRBJ2-5; tentatively, D is TRBD2 (5 bases). Per the germline V gene, CDR1 is MGHDK and CDR2 is SYGVNS. The CDR3 sequence is 14 residues long. V lost 3 bases, J lost 2 bases, and 10 bases lay in between. DNA for the CDR3: TGTGCCAGCAGTGAGGGGAGAGCGCAAGAGACCCAGTACTTC. Translation gives CASSEGRAQETQYF.

V and J are TRBV20-1 and TRBJ2-1; 10 bases line up with TRBD2. This CDR3 is built from 14 residues. CDR1 DFQATT and CDR2 SNEGSKA come from the germline V gene (reference sequence). Germline trimming cut 7 bases from V and 10 bases from J; bases unmatched to any gene: 13. The CDR3 DNA is TGCAGTGAAGAACTAGCGGGGCGTACAGAAGAGCAGTTCTTC. Amino acids: CSEELAGRTEEQFF.

This clonotype has a count of ten or more. The V gene is TRBV5-1, the J gene TRBJ2-1; no firm D call. Germline assignment: CDR1 SGHRS and CDR2 YFSETQ. This CDR3 is built from 13 residues. V shed 2 bases and J shed 4 bases, with 7 bases lying between them. The DNA for the CDR3 is TGCGCCAGCAGCTTCGTCGGTTACAATGAGCAGTTCTTC. Protein: CASSFVGYNEQFF. The complete variable domain, with remaining parts taken from reference TRBV5-1 and TRBJ2-1, reads KAGVTQTPRYLIKTRGQQVTLSCSPISGHRSVSWYQQTPGQGLQFLFEYFSETQRNKGNFPGRFSGRQFSNSRSEMNVSTLELGDSALYLCASSFVGYNEQFFGPGTRLTVL.

The CDR3 reads CASSVLAGTPTDTQYF. DNA of the CDR3: TGCGCCAGCAGCGTACTAGCGGGGACACCCACAGATACGCAGTATTTT. The chain is built from TRBV5-1 and TRBJ2-3; 10 nucleotides align to TRBD2. Germline V gene data show CDR1 as SGHRS and CDR2 as YFSETQ. The CDR3 has 16 residues. V lost 4 bases, J lost 2 bases, and 7 bases stayed unmatched.